The rows below give T cell receptor beta chains drawn from one sample of a study of T cells after yellow fever vaccination. TCRdb re-derived calls from the 5' RACE reads in MiXCR, one entry per CDR3 protein. The repertoire holds 300,000 or so distinct CDR3 sequences, with 8% to 9.5% as singletons. The sequences come from PBMCs, collected about 49 days after the first yellow fever vaccination. The receptors originated from a man between 18 and 29 years old who received the YFV17D yellow fever vaccine. CDR3s include the opening cysteine and the closing phenylalanine or tryptophan. The D gene is left open where the match is weak. Clone size is shown for a subset of rows, as once, few, many or a class of expanded clone.

v_call,clone_size,d_call,j_call,cdr3_aa,cdr3_nt
TRBV5-1,few,.,TRBJ2-5,CASSPYQSTRGETQYF,TGCGCCAGCAGTCCGTACCAGTCCACCCGAGGGGAGACCCAGTACTTC
TRBV12-3/TRBV12-4,few,TRBD1,TRBJ1-1,CASILTGAHTEAFF,TGTGCCAGCATCCTTACAGGGGCCCACACTGAAGCTTTCTTT
TRBV12-3/TRBV12-4,.,.,TRBJ2-7,CASSPGIARSGEQYF,TGTGCCAGCAGTCCCGGGATAGCGCGCTCCGGCGAGCAGTACTTC
TRBV5-1,.,TRBD1,TRBJ2-2,CASYPTGGYTGELFF,TGCGCCAGCTACCCGACAGGGGGCTACACCGGGGAGCTGTTTTTT
TRBV10-1,.,TRBD2,TRBJ2-3,CASSGRRGDTDTQYF,TGCGCCAGCAGTGGGCGGCGGGGGGACACAGATACGCAGTATTTT
TRBV7-8,.,.,TRBJ2-2,CASSPTIANTGELFF,TGTGCCAGCAGCCCAACCATCGCGAACACCGGGGAGCTGTTTTTT
TRBV19,.,.,TRBJ1-6,CASSNGRGNSPLHF,TGTGCCAGTAGTAACGGCCGGGGGAATTCACCCCTCCACTTT
TRBV12-3/TRBV12-4,.,.,TRBJ2-1,CASSPGPGTFSSYNEQFF,TGTGCCAGCAGTCCGGGTCCCGGGACCTTTAGCTCCTACAATGAGCAGTTCTTC
TRBV5-6,.,TRBD2,TRBJ2-3,CASSSGLATGDTQYF,TGTGCCAGCAGCTCGGGACTAGCGACTGGAGATACGCAGTATTTT
TRBV5-1,few,.,TRBJ1-1,CASSDIMGGVSRMNTEAFF,TGCGCCAGCAGCGATATAATGGGGGGTGTCTCTCGCATGAACACTGAAGCTTTCTTT
TRBV7-8,few,.,TRBJ1-1,CASTLYAGNTEAFF,TGTGCCAGCACCCTTTATGCGGGCAACACTGAAGCTTTCTTT
TRBV20-1,few,.,TRBJ2-5,CSAEGVRGGETQYF,TGCAGTGCTGAGGGTGTCAGGGGGGGCGAGACCCAGTACTTC
TRBV6-1,few,.,TRBJ1-3,CASSPGVSGNTIYF,TGTGCCAGCAGCCCGGGAGTCTCTGGAAACACCATATATTTT
TRBV12-3/TRBV12-4,.,TRBD1,TRBJ1-1,CASSLTGGRDTEAFF,TGTGCCAGCAGTTTGACAGGGGGCCGGGACACTGAAGCTTTCTTT
TRBV13,few,TRBD1,TRBJ2-5,CASSLRRGMETQYF,TGTGCCAGCAGCTTACGCAGGGGGATGGAGACCCAGTACTTC
TRBV15,few,TRBD2,TRBJ2-5,CATSRDPLWSGGRGQETQYF,TGTGCCACCAGCAGAGATCCGCTTTGGTCGGGGGGTAGGGGACAAGAGACCCAGTACTTC
TRBV7-2,many,TRBD1,TRBJ2-5,CASSPDRGRFQETQYF,TGTGCCAGCAGCCCAGACAGGGGGCGATTCCAAGAGACCCAGTACTTC
TRBV7-2,.,.,TRBJ2-7,CASSLGRAHEQYF,TGTGCCAGCAGCTTGGGTAGGGCCCACGAGCAGTACTTC
TRBV5-6,.,.,TRBJ1-5,CASSRRVESNQPQHF,TGTGCCAGCAGCCGACGGGTTGAAAGCAATCAGCCCCAGCATTTT
TRBV12-3/TRBV12-4,few,.,TRBJ2-1,CASSPVFGGYNEQFF,TGTGCCAGCAGTCCCGTCTTCGGCGGCTACAATGAGCAGTTCTTC
TRBV6-5,.,.,TRBJ1-5,CASSYGRGSGQPQHF,TGTGCCAGCAGTTACGGCAGGGGATCGGGACAGCCCCAGCATTTT
TRBV5-1,.,TRBD1,TRBJ1-2,CASSTDRENGYTF,TGCGCCAGCAGCACGGACAGGGAGAATGGCTACACCTTC
TRBV29-1,many,TRBD2,TRBJ2-5,CSAGGGHQETQYF,TGCAGCGCAGGCGGGGGGCACCAAGAGACCCAGTACTTC